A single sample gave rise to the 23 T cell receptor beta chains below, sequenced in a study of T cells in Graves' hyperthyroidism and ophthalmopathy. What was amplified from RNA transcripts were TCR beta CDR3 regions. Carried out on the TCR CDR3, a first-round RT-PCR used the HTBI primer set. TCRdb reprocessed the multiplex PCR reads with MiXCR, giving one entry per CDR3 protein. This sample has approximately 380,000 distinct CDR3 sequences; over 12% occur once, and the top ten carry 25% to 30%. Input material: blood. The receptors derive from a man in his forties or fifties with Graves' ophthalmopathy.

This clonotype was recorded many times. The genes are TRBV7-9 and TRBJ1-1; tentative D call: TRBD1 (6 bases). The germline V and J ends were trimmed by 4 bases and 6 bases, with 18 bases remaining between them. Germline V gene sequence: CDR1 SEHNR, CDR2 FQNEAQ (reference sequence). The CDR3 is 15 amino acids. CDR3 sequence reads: CASSYTGGRGSEAFF. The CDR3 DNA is TGTGCCAGCAGCTATACGGGGGGGCGCGGCTCTGAAGCTTTCTTT.

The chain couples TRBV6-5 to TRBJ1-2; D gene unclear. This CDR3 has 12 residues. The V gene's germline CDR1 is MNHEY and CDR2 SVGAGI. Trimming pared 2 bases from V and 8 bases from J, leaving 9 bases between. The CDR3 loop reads CASSYGSAGYTF. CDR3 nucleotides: TGTGCCAGCAGTTACGGTTCGGCCGGCTACACCTTC.

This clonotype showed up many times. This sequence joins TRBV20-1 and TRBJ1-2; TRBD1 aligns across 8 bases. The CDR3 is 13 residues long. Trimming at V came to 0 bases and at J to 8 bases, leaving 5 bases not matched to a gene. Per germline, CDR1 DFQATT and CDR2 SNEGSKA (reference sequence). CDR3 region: CSARDRTGIGYTF. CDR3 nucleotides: TGCAGTGCTAGAGATAGGACAGGGATCGGCTACACCTTC.

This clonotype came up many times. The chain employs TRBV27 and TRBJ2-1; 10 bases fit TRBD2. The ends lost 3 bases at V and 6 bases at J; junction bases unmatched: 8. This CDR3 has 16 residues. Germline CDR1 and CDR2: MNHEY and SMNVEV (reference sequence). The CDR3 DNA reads TGTGCCAGCAGTTTCAGACAGCGGGAGGGGTCCAATGAGCAGTTCTTC. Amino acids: CASSFRQREGSNEQFF.

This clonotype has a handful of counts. The CDR3 DNA reads TGTGCCAGCAGCGTCCGGGCGCAGGAGACCCAGTACTTC. It translates to CASSVRAQETQYF. The chain is built from TRBV9 and TRBJ2-5; D not resolved. CDR1 and CDR2 (germline): SGDLS, YYNGEE. V was shortened by 2 bases and J by 5 bases, with 10 bases between the two germline ends. This CDR3 comprises 13 residues. The variable domain in full, completed from reference TRBV9 and TRBJ2-5, reads DSGVTQTPKHLITATGQRVTLRCSPRSGDLSVYWYQQSLDQGLQFLIQYYNGEERAKGNILERFSAQQFPDLHSELNLSSLELGDSALYFCASSVRAQETQYFGPGTRLLVL.

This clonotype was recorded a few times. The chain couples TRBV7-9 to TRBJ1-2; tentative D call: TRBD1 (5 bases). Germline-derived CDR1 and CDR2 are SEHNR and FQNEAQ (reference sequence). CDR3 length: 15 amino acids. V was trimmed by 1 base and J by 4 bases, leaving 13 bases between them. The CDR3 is CASSLVGDSPYGYTF. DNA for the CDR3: TGTGCCAGCAGCTTAGTAGGGGATAGTCCCTATGGCTACACCTTC.

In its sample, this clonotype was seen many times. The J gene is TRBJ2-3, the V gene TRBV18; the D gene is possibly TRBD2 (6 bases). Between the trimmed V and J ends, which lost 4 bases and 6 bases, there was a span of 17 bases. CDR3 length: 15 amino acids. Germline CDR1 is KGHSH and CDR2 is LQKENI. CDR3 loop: CASSHRRASDDTQYF. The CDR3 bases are TGTGCCAGCTCACACCGGAGGGCTAGTGACGATACGCAGTATTTT.

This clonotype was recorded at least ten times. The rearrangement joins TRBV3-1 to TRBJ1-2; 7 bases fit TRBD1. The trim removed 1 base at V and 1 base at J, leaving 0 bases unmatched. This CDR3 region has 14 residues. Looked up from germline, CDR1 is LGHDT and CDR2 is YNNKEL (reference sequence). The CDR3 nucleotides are TGTGCCAGCAGCCAAGGGGACAGTAACTATGGCTACACCTTC. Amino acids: CASSQGDSNYGYTF.

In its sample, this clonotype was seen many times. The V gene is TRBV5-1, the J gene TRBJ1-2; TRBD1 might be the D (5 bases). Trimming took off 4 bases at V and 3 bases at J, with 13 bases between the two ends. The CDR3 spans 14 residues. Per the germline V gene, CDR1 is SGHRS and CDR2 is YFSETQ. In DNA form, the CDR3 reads TGCGCCAGCAGCAGGCCGGGAGGGGACTATGGCTACACCTTC. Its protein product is CASSRPGGDYGYTF.

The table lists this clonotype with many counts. The CDR3 region has the DNA TGCAGCGTTGTAGAGGCCTCGAACACCGGGGAGCTGTTTTTT. Translation gives CSVVEASNTGELFF. The gene calls are TRBV29-1 and TRBJ2-2; D is undetermined. Germline CDR1 SQVTM, CDR2 ANQGSEA. The V gene lost 4 bases and the J gene lost 0 bases, with 9 bases spanning the gap. The CDR3 loop spans 14 amino acids.

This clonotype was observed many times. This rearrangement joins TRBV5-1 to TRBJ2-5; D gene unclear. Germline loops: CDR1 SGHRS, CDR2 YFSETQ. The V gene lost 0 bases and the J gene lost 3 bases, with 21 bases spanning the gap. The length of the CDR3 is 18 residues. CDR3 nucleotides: TGCGCCAGCAGCTTGGTGGGTAAGGCATTGGCTGATGAAGAGACCCAGTACTTC. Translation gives CASSLVGKALADEETQYF.

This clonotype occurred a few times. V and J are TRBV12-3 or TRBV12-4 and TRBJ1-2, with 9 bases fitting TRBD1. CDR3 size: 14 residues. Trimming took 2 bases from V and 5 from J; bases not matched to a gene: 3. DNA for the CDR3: TGTGCCAGCAGTTTACAGGGACAGGGTTATGGCTACACCTTC. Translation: CASSLQGQGYGYTF.

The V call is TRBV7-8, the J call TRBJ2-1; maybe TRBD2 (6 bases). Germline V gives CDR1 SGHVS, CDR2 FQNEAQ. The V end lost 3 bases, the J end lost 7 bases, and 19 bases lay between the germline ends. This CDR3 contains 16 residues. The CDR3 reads CASSLRRERARNEQFF. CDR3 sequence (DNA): TGTGCCAGCAGCTTGAGACGGGAGCGGGCTAGGAATGAGCAGTTCTTC.

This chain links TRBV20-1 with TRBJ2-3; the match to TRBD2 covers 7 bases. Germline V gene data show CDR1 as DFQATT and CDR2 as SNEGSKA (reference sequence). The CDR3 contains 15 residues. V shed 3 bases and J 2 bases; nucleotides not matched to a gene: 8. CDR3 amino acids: CSASPASGFTDTQYF. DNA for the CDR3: TGCAGTGCTAGTCCCGCTAGCGGATTCACAGATACGCAGTATTTT.

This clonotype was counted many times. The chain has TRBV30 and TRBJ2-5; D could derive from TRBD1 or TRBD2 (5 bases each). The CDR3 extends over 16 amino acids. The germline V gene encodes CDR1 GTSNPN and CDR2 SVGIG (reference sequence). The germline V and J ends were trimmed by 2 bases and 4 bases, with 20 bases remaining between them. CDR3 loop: CAWSHTGTWVGETQYF. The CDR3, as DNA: TGTGCCTGGAGTCACACCGGGACCTGGGTTGGAGAGACCCAGTACTTC.

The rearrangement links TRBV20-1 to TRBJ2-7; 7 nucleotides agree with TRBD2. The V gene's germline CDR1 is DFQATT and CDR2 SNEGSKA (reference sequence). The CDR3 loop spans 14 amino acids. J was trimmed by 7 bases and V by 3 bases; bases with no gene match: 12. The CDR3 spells CSASLGGELNEQYF. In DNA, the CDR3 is TGCAGTGCTAGTCTGGGAGGGGAATTGAATGAGCAGTACTTC.

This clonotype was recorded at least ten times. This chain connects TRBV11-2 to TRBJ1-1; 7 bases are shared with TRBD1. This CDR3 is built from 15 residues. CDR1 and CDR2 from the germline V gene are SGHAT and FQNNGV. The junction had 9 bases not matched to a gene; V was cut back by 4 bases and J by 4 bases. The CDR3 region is CASSYKTGPGTEAFF. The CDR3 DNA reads TGTGCCAGCAGCTATAAGACAGGGCCGGGCACTGAAGCTTTCTTT.

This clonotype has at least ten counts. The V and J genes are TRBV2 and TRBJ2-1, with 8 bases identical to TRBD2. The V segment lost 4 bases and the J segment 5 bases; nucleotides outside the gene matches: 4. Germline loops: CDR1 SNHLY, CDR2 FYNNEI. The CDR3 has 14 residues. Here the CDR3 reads CASSAREGNNEQFF. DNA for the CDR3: TGTGCCAGCAGTGCCCGGGAGGGAAACAATGAGCAGTTCTTC.

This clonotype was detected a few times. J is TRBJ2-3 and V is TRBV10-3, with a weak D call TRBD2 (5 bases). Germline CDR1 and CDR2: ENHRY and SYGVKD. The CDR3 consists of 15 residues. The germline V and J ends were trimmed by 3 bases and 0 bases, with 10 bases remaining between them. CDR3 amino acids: CAISDFSGSTDTQYF. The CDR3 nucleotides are TGTGCCATCAGTGATTTCAGCGGTAGCACAGATACGCAGTATTTT.

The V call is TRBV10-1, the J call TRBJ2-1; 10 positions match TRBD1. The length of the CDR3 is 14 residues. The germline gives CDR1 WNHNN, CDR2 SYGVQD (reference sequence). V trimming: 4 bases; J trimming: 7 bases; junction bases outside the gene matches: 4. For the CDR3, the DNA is TGCGCCAGCAGTGGACAGGGGGCGAGGAATGAGCAGTTCTTC. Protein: CASSGQGARNEQFF.

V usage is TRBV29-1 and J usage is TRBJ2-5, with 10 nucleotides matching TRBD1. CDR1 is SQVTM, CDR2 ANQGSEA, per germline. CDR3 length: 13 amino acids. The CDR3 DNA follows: TGCAGTCACCGGGACAGGGGCCAAGAGACCCAGTACTTC. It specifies CSHRDRGQETQYF.

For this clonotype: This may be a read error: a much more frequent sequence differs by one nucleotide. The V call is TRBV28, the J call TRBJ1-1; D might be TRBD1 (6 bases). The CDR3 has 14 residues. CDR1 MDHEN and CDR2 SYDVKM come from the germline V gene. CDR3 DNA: TGTGCCAGCAGTTTAACAGGGTTCCCCCCTGACGCTTTCTTT. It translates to CASSLTGFPPDAFF.

CDR3 nucleotides: TGTGCCAGCAGTCCGCCCGGGATGAACACCGGGGAGCTGTTTTTT. Translating gives CASSPPGMNTGELFF. This chain uses TRBV7-9 with TRBJ2-2; D is possibly TRBD2 (5 bases). The V and J ends lost 6 bases and 1 base respectively, with 12 bases between them. Germline V gene lookup returns CDR1 SEHNR and CDR2 FQNEAQ (reference sequence). This CDR3 comprises 15 residues.